The 27 T cell receptor beta chains reported below all come from one sample, sequenced in a study of identifying expanded T cells in peripheral blood. Profiling relied on immunoSEQ multiplex PCR, and the TCRdb table lists in-frame clones only, not all of them. The table includes fewer than 60,000 clones, 70% to 85% detected once. Sequences were obtained from blood. These receptors were collected from a person aged 18 to 70 in good health.

This clone has only a few counts. The chain recombines TRBV21-1 with TRBJ2-1; TRBD2, the D gene given by the table, was not confirmed from the DNA. TRBV21-1 has pseudogene status. The CDR3 is made up of 15 amino acids. CDR3 sequence reads: CASTTRGWSYNEQFF. The DNA of the CDR3 is TGTGCCAGCACGACGCGGGGGTGGTCCTACAATGAGCAGTTCTTC.

This chain connects TRBV7-9 to TRBJ2-3; no clear D. The CDR3 is made up of 14 amino acids. V was shortened by 7 bases and J by 4 bases, with 15 bases between the two germline ends. CDR1 and CDR2 from the germline V gene are SEHNR and FQNEAQ (reference sequence). CDR3 amino acids: CASTPYGFADTQYF. As DNA, the CDR3 is TGTGCCAGCACCCCGTACGGGTTTGCAGATACGCAGTATTTT.

The V call is TRBV7-2, the J call TRBJ2-7; D is unclear. The V gene's germline CDR1 is SGHTA and CDR2 FQGNSA. Trimming took 1 base from V and 4 from J, leaving 11 bases between them. This CDR3 is 14 amino acids long. CDR3 sequence (DNA): TGTGCCAGCAGCTTAGGGGCCGAACGGTACGAGCAGTACTTC. Translation gives CASSLGAERYEQYF.

The chain joins TRBV6-1 to TRBJ2-1; no definite D call. The V gene's germline CDR1 is MNHNS and CDR2 SASEGT. The CDR3 runs 11 residues. V shed 7 bases and J shed 12 bases, with 13 bases lying between them. In nucleotides, the CDR3 is TGTGCCAGCAAGCTAGAAGGTCGGCAGTTCTTC. Translating gives CASKLEGRQFF.

The rearrangement links TRBV5-4 to TRBJ2-7; TRBD2 matches at 10 bases. The germline V gene has CDR1 SGHNT and CDR2 YYREEE (reference sequence). V was clipped by 1 base and J by 6 bases; unmatched bases: 7. This CDR3 is 15 amino acids long. CDR3 nucleotide sequence: TGTGCCAGCAGCTTGTGGCCTAGCGGGAGAGGCGAGCAGTACTTC. Translation gives CASSLWPSGRGEQYF.

On this clone itself: In the same sample, other DNA sequences code for this CDR3. The chain links TRBV28 to TRBJ1-5; 9 nucleotides line up with TRBD1. From germline, CDR1 is MDHEN and CDR2 SYDVKM. J lost 5 bases, V lost 4 bases, and 6 bases had no gene match. The CDR3 totals 15 residues. CDR3 sequence: CASSSLGQGDQPQHF. CDR3 DNA sequence: TGTGCCAGCAGTTCACTGGGACAGGGAGATCAGCCCCAGCATTTT.

The chain is built from TRBV30 and TRBJ2-2; TRBD2 matches 10 bases. V shed 3 bases, J shed 4 bases, and the junction held 2 bases outside the gene matches. This CDR3 spans 14 amino acids. Germline lookup yields CDR1 GTSNPN and CDR2 SVGIG (reference sequence). The CDR3 region is CAWRSGGVTGELFF. In DNA, the CDR3 is TGTGCCTGGAGGAGCGGGGGGGTCACCGGGGAGCTGTTTTTT.

This chain connects TRBV10-3 to TRBJ2-1; D perhaps matches TRBD2 (6 bases). V was cut by 0 bases and J by 12 bases, with 9 bases left in between. The CDR3 is 12 residues long. Germline V gene data show CDR1 as ENHRY and CDR2 as SYGVKD. CDR3 sequence: CAISESRGGQFF. The CDR3 DNA reads TGTGCCATCAGTGAGTCAAGGGGAGGGCAGTTCTTC.

This clone has just a few counts. The rearrangement uses TRBV7-2 and TRBJ2-3, with D perhaps matching TRBD2 (5 bases). This CDR3 has 17 amino acids. Between the trimmed V and J ends, which lost 2 bases and 3 bases, there was a span of 18 bases. Germline values: CDR1 SGHTA, CDR2 FQGNSA. CDR3 loop: CASSLYPAAGGTDTQYF. The CDR3 region has the DNA TGTGCCAGCAGCTTATACCCAGCGGCCGGAGGTACAGATACGCAGTATTTT.

The J gene is TRBJ1-2, the V gene TRBV27, with 7 bases that match TRBD1. The CDR3 covers 14 residues. With V trimmed by 6 bases and J by 5 bases, 9 bases remained unmatched. Germline V gives CDR1 MNHEY, CDR2 SMNVEV (reference sequence). Here the CDR3 reads CASRNSDRRYGYTF. Written as DNA, the CDR3 is TGTGCCAGCAGAAACTCGGACAGGCGTTATGGCTACACCTTC.

This clone counts as medium-sized. The genes are TRBV7-9 and TRBJ1-2; no definite D call. Trimming removed 1 base from V and 4 bases from J, with 7 bases in between. The germline CDR1 and CDR2 sequences are SEHNR and FQNEAQ (reference sequence). The CDR3 runs to 13 residues. The CDR3 spells CASSLENSYGYTF. The CDR3 bases are TGTGCCAGCAGCTTAGAGAACTCCTATGGCTACACCTTC.

The chain links TRBV19 to TRBJ2-1, with 11 bases that match TRBD1. Per germline, CDR1 LNHDA and CDR2 SQIVND (reference sequence). CDR3 length: 15 amino acids. With V trimmed by 6 bases and J by 9 bases, 10 bases remained unmatched. The CDR3 here is CASRSSAGTGGEQFF. The CDR3 nucleotides read TGTGCCAGTAGATCATCGGCCGGGACAGGGGGTGAGCAGTTCTTC.

The chain links TRBV6-1 to TRBJ2-2; 8 bases agree with TRBD2. J gave up 5 bases and V 4 bases, and 6 bases lay outside the gene matches. The CDR3 runs to 15 residues. Per the germline V gene, CDR1 is MNHNS and CDR2 is SASEGT. In DNA, the CDR3 is TGTGCCAGCAGTGTGACGGGGGGGAGGACCGGGGAGCTGTTTTTT. Protein product: CASSVTGGRTGELFF.

The chain couples TRBV2 to TRBJ1-4, with no clear D. The germline gives CDR1 SNHLY, CDR2 FYNNEI. V was clipped by 5 bases and J by 5 bases, with 15 bases between them. The CDR3 extends over 15 amino acids. The CDR3 DNA is TGTGCCAGCAGTCAGTTAAGGGCCCTGAATGAAAAACTGTTTTTT. Encoded protein: CASSQLRALNEKLFF.

This clone was picked up a small number of times. This CDR3 reads CASTSSPLYEQYF. Written as DNA, the CDR3 is TGTGCCAGCACCTCCAGCCCCCTTTACGAGCAGTACTTC. The chain couples TRBV6-5 to TRBJ2-7; no definite D call. The CDR3 covers 13 residues. Germline lookup yields CDR1 MNHEY and CDR2 SVGAGI. Trimming removed 7 bases from V and 4 bases from J, with 14 bases in between.

CDR3 region: CASSQRLAGGANEQFF. The DNA for the CDR3 is TGCGCCAGCAGCCAAAGACTAGCGGGAGGGGCGAATGAGCAGTTCTTC. The chain is built from TRBV5-1 and TRBJ2-1; 14 bases are a match to TRBD2. CDR3 size: 16 residues. V lost 4 bases, J lost 7 bases, and 7 bases stayed unmatched. The germline V gene encodes CDR1 SGHRS and CDR2 YFSETQ. Complete variable domain (other parts from reference TRBV5-1 and TRBJ2-1): KAGVTQTPRYLIKTRGQQVTLSCSPISGHRSVSWYQQTPGQGLQFLFEYFSETQRNKGNFPGRFSGRQFSNSRSEMNVSTLELGDSALYLCASSQRLAGGANEQFFGPGTRLTVL.

The V and J genes are TRBV9 and TRBJ1-1, with a tentative D call TRBD1 (5 bases). Germline CDR1 reads SGDLS; CDR2 reads YYNGEE. Trimming took off 4 bases at V and 9 bases at J, with 16 bases between the two ends. The CDR3 sequence is 13 residues long. CDR3 in DNA: TGTGCCAGCAGCTCCACTAAAGAGGGGAAAGCTTTCTTT. It translates to CASSSTKEGKAFF.

This sequence joins TRBV5-1 and TRBJ2-1; no clear D gene. V lost 0 bases, J lost 10 bases, and 11 bases lay in between. There are 13 residues in the CDR3. Per the germline V gene, CDR1 is SGHRS and CDR2 is YFSETQ. The CDR3: CASSLANGNEQFF. CDR3 sequence (DNA): TGCGCCAGCAGCTTGGCCAACGGCAACGAGCAGTTCTTC. Using reference TRBV5-1 and TRBJ2-1 for the parts outside the CDR3, the full variable domain is KAGVTQTPRYLIKTRGQQVTLSCSPISGHRSVSWYQQTPGQGLQFLFEYFSETQRNKGNFPGRFSGRQFSNSRSEMNVSTLELGDSALYLCASSLANGNEQFFGPGTRLTVL.

The chain has TRBV6-5 and TRBJ1-1, with 11 nucleotides matching TRBD1. Germline V gene sequence: CDR1 MNHEY, CDR2 SVGAGI. V gave up 4 bases and J gave up 4 bases; unmatched junction bases: 5. CDR3 length: 15 amino acids. Written as DNA, the CDR3 is TGTGCCAGCAGTTCATGGACAGGGGGCGCCACTGAAGCTTTCTTT. Its protein product is CASSSWTGGATEAFF.

The V call is TRBV4-3, the J call TRBJ1-3; no clear D gene. The CDR3 sequence is 15 residues long. Germline V CDR1 and CDR2: LGHNA, YSLEER. The V and J ends lost 4 bases and 0 bases respectively, with 10 bases between them. CDR3 loop: CASSLTQSSGNTIYF. CDR3 bases: TGCGCCAGCAGCCTTACACAGAGCTCTGGAAACACCATATATTTT.

V usage is TRBV5-1 and J usage is TRBJ1-2; D possibly corresponds to TRBD1 (6 bases). V was clipped by 2 bases and J by 6 bases, with 11 bases between them. Germline V gene sequence: CDR1 SGHRS, CDR2 YFSETQ. The CDR3 is made up of 13 amino acids. The CDR3 is CASSLTGRDGYTF. The DNA for the CDR3 is TGCGCCAGCAGCTTAACAGGGCGGGATGGCTACACCTTC.

V is TRBV7-2 and J is TRBJ1-5; possibly TRBD1 for D (5 bases). The CDR3 totals 16 residues. The germline CDR1 and CDR2 sequences are SGHTA and FQGNSA. The germline V and J ends were trimmed by 0 bases and 0 bases, with 9 bases remaining between them. CDR3 sequence reads: CASSLAAGNSNQPQHF. For the CDR3, the DNA is TGTGCCAGCAGCTTAGCGGCAGGGAATAGCAATCAGCCCCAGCATTTT.

The chain carries TRBV7-8 and TRBJ2-1, with 9 nucleotides matching TRBD2. The V segment lost 5 bases and the J segment 8 bases; nucleotides outside the gene matches: 10. Looked up from germline, CDR1 is SGHVS and CDR2 is FQNEAQ. This CDR3 has 15 amino acids. The CDR3 nucleotides read TGTGCCAGCAGCCGCATTAGCGGGAGTAGAGATGAGCAGTTCTTC. Its translation: CASSRISGSRDEQFF.

The J gene is TRBJ2-7, the V gene TRBV6-6; 14 nucleotides agree with TRBD2. V was pared by 7 bases and J by 1 base, with 6 bases of the junction left unmatched. CDR3 length: 16 amino acids. CDR1 MNHNY and CDR2 SVGAGI come from the germline V gene (reference sequence). The CDR3 reads CASTGTSGRWSYEQYF. Written as DNA, the CDR3 is TGTGCCAGCACCGGGACTAGCGGGAGATGGTCCTACGAGCAGTACTTC.

V usage is TRBV6-1 and J usage is TRBJ1-2; D possibly corresponds to TRBD1 (5 bases). Looked up from germline, CDR1 is MNHNS and CDR2 is SASEGT. V lost 3 bases, J lost 6 bases, and 11 bases lay in between. The CDR3 covers 13 residues. The CDR3 DNA reads as TGTGCCAGCAGTGACGCGTGGGGGGATGGCTACACCTTC. Its translation is CASSDAWGDGYTF.

The chain combines TRBV29-1 with TRBJ2-7; unclear D gene. V was shortened by 6 bases and J by 0 bases, with 9 bases between the two germline ends. The CDR3 length is 12 residues. Looked up from germline, CDR1 is SQVTM and CDR2 is ANQGSEA. Here the CDR3 reads CSVGRSSYEQYF. The CDR3 coding sequence is TGCAGCGTGGGCCGGAGCTCCTACGAGCAGTACTTC.

The CDR3 nucleotides are TGTGCCAGCAGCTTGGGCTTGATTGGTTCACCCCTCCACTTT. It specifies CASSLGLIGSPLHF. The chain recombines TRBV11-3 with TRBJ1-6; D gene unclear. The germline gives CDR1 SGHNT, CDR2 YENEEA. Between the trimmed V and J ends, which lost 3 bases and 9 bases, there was a span of 12 bases. The CDR3 consists of 14 residues.